These T cell receptor beta chains were read from a single sample in a study of T cell responses to AZD1222 COVID-19 vaccine. TCRdb's copy holds only in-frame clones and misses some; the assay was immunoSEQ multiplex PCR. Of 25,000 to 30,000 clones listed, about nine tenths are singletons. The material sequenced was peripheral blood, taken on day 0 of AZD1222 vaccination. The receptors shown here come from an adult in good health. Both conserved end residues are trimmed from each CDR3. Fields, in order: J gene, V gene, CDR3 protein.

TRBJ2-1	TRBV12-3/TRBV12-4	ASSRENEQF
TRBJ2-7	TRBV30	AWSVLGSSYEQY
TRBJ2-5	TRBV7-2	ASSFYRAETQY
TRBJ2-7	TRBV2	ASSPRTSGNYEQY
TRBJ1-2	TRBV6-5	ASTEWGYGYT
TRBJ2-7	TRBV7-3	ASSLAGTGVYEQY
TRBJ2-7	TRBV2	ASTPETGGVTLGSYEQY
TRBJ2-3	TRBV19	ASSIAGGLTDTQY
TRBJ2-7	TRBV15	ATSRGGRTGAYEQY
TRBJ1-5	TRBV19	ASSIVFGQPQH
TRBJ1-5	TRBV6-6	ASSVRGSGNQPQH
TRBJ2-5	TRBV4-2	ASSTAGQQQETQY
TRBJ1-1	TRBV10-3	ASYPGQGIPPNTEAF
TRBJ1-1	TRBV30	AWSRTDRGQSEAF
TRBJ2-1	TRBV3-1/TRBV3-2	ASSPGTSGRAGNEQF
TRBJ2-1	TRBV4-1	ASSQGWLAYNEQF
TRBJ2-5	TRBV5-1	ASSLQGWETQY
TRBJ1-6	TRBV6-5	ASSYRGTDSPLH
TRBJ2-4	TRBV3-1/TRBV3-2	ASSQEGLQPIQY
TRBJ2-2	TRBV6-5	ATSPGTNTGELF
TRBJ2-7	TRBV4-1	ASSQEKEKRGQY
TRBJ2-2	TRBV5-1	ASSLEAETDTGELF
TRBJ2-3	TRBV7-9	ASSSGYGGDTQY
TRBJ2-7	TRBV6-6	ASSYFGQTYEQY
TRBJ2-1	TRBV19	ASSRLAGTYNEQF
TRBJ1-1	TRBV7-2	ASSLEGSGNTEAF
TRBJ1-4	TRBV28	ASSFSGKEKLF
TRBJ2-1	TRBV5-1	ASRLGTTYITQQF
TRBJ2-1	TRBV9	ASSALTGSYNEQF
TRBJ2-7	TRBV19	ASSIVRFGAYEQY
TRBJ2-7	TRBV9	ASSPRTSGSRSYEQY
TRBJ1-2	TRBV6-5	ASSQTDRGRST
TRBJ1-5	TRBV7-2	ASSLERGEGQPQH
TRBJ1-6	TRBV7-9	ASSLGQWNSPLH
TRBJ1-1	TRBV12-3/TRBV12-4	ASSLGGFTEAF
TRBJ1-2	TRBV5-4	ASSLATGWSDGYT
TRBJ1-2	TRBV20-1	SARFYGYT
TRBJ2-7	TRBV7-9	ASSLGAPPYEQY
TRBJ2-2	TRBV9	ASSPTFSSGSAGELF
TRBJ1-5	TRBV6-5	ASSGVGNGNQPQH
TRBJ1-2	TRBV29-1	SVEGDRGRGGGYT
TRBJ2-1	TRBV25-1	ASSELGTGTGDNEQF
TRBJ2-5	TRBV19	ASSPLAGWGQTQY
TRBJ2-7	TRBV7-2	ASSLAGTSGAYEQY
TRBJ2-1	TRBV9	ASSVEGTTGEQF
TRBJ1-2	TRBV5-8	ASSLLGPSN
TRBJ2-7	TRBV21-1	ASSKRYEQY
TRBJ1-2	TRBV7-2	ASSLRGTGLYGYT
TRBJ1-1	TRBV5-1	ASSSTPGDTEAF
TRBJ1-6	TRBV27	ASSSLRSPLH
TRBJ2-1	TRBV6-5	ASSTPGLAGAEQF
TRBJ2-7	TRBV18	ASSPRLLAGLDEQY
TRBJ1-5	TRBV7-9	ASSRGTEQPQH
TRBJ2-1	TRBV2	ASSHYSGLAGNNEQF
TRBJ1-6	TRBV11-2	ASSAFRDRGKNSPLH